This TCR beta chain was profiled in a study of blood T cell repertoires in COVID-19. Study information: Specimens from acute and convalescent COVID-19 originated in the United States, Italy and Spain. In each case, the material was cDNA or gDNA derived from T cells, B-cell-depleted T cells, or PBMCs.

As originally analysed: Researchers report that nucleated cell counts were estimated from reference gene primer amplification. The repertoire was sequenced with immunoSEQ multiplex PCR; TCRdb's copy has only in-frame clones and lacks some. D and trimming were read from the DNA, whereas the V and J calls and clone size are those reported in that table. The sample lists about 280,000 clones, approximately 85% seen once, with 5.1% in the top ten. This CDR3 comprises 18 residues. V lost 5 bases, J lost 3 bases, and 9 bases stayed unmatched. The germline gives CDR1 SGHAT, CDR2 FQNNGV. The origin of this receptor is a middle-aged man with active or convalescent COVID-19. Material for sequencing was peripheral blood. The chain couples TRBV11-2 to TRBJ2-2, with TRBD2 identical over 13 bases. CDR3 bases: TGTGCCAGCAGCCCCCGGACTAGCGGGAGCTCGGACACCGGGGAGCTGTTTTTT. Translation: CASSPRTSGSSDTGELFF.